This TCR beta chain emerged from a study of shared clonotypes between healthy human individuals (dated by TCRdb to the early 2020s). Regarding the research as a whole: A couple of women and a few men aged 18 to 49 years were included in the cohort. Blood TCR repertoires of a handful of healthy adults were deeply sequenced to estimate repertoire size and the extent of clonotype sharing between individuals. For each donor, CD4 naive and CD4 memory were each run on three plates, CD8 naive on two plates, and CD8 memory on one plate. To increase sequencing depth and limit assay-specific biases, TCR repertoire library preparation and sequencing were carried out by different laboratories using diverse techniques. Leukapheresis yielded between about 0.85 and 10 billion PBMCs per donor.

Including cysteine and phenylalanine, the CDR3 has 13 amino acids. The retained sequence is limited to the CDR3, 39 bases, with the frame set at the first base. V is reduced by 6 bases and J by 8 bases, leaving a spacing of 16 bases between them. Looking up the germline V gene yields CDR1 MDHEN and CDR2 SYDVKM. As for this clone: Its antigen remains unidentified. Base qualities are not provided; no much larger clone lies one nucleotide away.

Healthy HIV-negative adults with no recently reported acute infections or vaccinations were included as donors. Every donor was a Caucasian adult living in Nashville, Tennessee, USA. CD4+ T cells were enriched by magnetic negative selection, after which naive cells were positively selected on CD45RA and the negative fraction was taken as the memory subset. Blood was collected by leukapheresis, and PBMCs were isolated by Ficoll-Histopaque density gradient centrifugation and then cryopreserved in liquid nitrogen vapor phase. Purity and quantity of every magnetically sorted T cell population were checked by analytical flow cytometry. Genomic DNA was isolated from each sorted fraction and quantified by UV absorbance on a Nanodrop 2000c. TCR CDR3 regions were amplified from genomic DNA by multiplex PCR using the deep immunoSEQ assay. Extracted genomic DNA from each cell subset was distributed evenly across all wells of several immunoSEQ 96-well plates, and each plate was treated as a replicate. For sorted subsets, roughly 200 ng of genomic DNA, equivalent to 25,000 to 35,000 T cell genomes, went into each replicate PCR. Purified libraries were quantified with a Qubit 3.0 fluorometer, sized on a Bioanalyzer 2100, and re-quantified with the KAPA Library Quantification kit. A separate single-read 150-cycle Illumina NextSeq 550 flow cell was used to sequence each immunoSEQ 96-well plate. The authors processed their data as follows. Because the immunoSEQ output included only junctional sequences and no quality scores, the filtering could not be the same as the filtering used for full-length reads. To assign V/J genes and CDR3, sequences were annotated against IMGT germline references using PyIR, a Python wrapper for IgBLAST v1.9. Reads with weak V/J assignments (E-value above 1e-6), missing CDR3, stop codons, out-of-frame junctions, or ambiguous translated residues were removed. V3J clonotypes were defined by identical inferred V gene, J gene, and CDR3 amino acid sequence. Percentage overlap between repertoires was calculated by dividing the number of shared unique clonotypes by the size of the smaller repertoire. Richness of each repertoire was evaluated using RTK rarefaction, the Chao1 estimator, and Recon v2.1 estimates of unobserved clonotypes. Generation probabilities for all TCRbeta clonotypes obtained by the gDNA method from a handful of donors were computed using OLGA. This immuneACCESS table, as held by TCRdb, lists in-frame sequences with V and J called but not all clones. Of the missing ones, under half trace to an unresolved V gene in checked studies; the others have no known cause. V, J and clone size were drawn from that table, and D and trimming were deduced from the DNA. The sample yields 900,000 to 1,200,000 clones; more than 75% were counted once. The ten largest make up roughly 0.65% of the sample.

The paper as a whole reports these results and caveats: Naive subsets generally had larger estimated clonotype richness than memory subsets. Sharing across a few donors was observed for about 5% of naive CD4, around 3.5% of naive CD8, over 2% of memory CD4, and about 0.38% of memory CD8 clonotypes. Incomplete sequencing was indicated by rarefaction of sorted-subset datasets, despite the large sequencing depth. Based on pairwise subsampling, the degree of clonotype sharing among donors was expected to be affected by sequencing depth. The small number of donors limited the genetic and exposure-history diversity represented. Higher generation probabilities were observed for clonotypes shared by all four sorted-subset donors than for non-shared clonotypes. Only blood was sampled, and tissue TCR repertoires likely differ from those in blood.

The sequence came from a man younger than 30 in good health. Some clones in this sample may be carry-over from other donors' samples. The sequence joins TRBV28 to TRBJ1-1; no D segment can be confidently identified. The material sequenced was memory CD4+ T cells from PBMCs. The sample's cell subset or site label, in plain terms: CD45RA-negative fraction. The CDR3 is CASSLVEGIEAFF. The nucleotide sequence reads TGTGCCAGCAGCCTTGTAGAGGGTATCGAAGCTTTCTTT.